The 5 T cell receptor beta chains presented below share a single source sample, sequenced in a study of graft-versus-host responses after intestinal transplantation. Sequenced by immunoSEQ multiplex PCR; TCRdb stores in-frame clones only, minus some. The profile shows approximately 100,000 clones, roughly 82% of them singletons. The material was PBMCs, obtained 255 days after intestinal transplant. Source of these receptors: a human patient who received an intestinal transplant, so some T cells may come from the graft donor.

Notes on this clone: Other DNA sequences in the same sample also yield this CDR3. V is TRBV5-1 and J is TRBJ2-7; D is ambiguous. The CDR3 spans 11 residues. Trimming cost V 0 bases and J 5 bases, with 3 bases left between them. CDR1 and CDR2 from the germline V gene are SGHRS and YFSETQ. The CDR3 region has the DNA TGCGCCAGCAGCTTGGGAAACGAGCAGTACTTC. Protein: CASSLGNEQYF.

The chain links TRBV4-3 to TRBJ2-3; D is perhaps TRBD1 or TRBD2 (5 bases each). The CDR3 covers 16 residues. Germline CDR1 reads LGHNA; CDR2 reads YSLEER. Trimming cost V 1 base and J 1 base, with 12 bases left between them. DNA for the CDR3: TGCGCCAGCAGCCAAGTACAGGTGGGGGGCACAGATACGCAGTATTTT. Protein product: CASSQVQVGGTDTQYF.

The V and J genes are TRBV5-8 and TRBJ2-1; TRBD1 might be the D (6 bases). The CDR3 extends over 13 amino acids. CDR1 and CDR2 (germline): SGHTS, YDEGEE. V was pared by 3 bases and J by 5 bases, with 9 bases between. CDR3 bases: TGTGCCAGCAGCTGGACAGCCAACAATGAGCAGTTCTTC. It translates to CASSWTANNEQFF.

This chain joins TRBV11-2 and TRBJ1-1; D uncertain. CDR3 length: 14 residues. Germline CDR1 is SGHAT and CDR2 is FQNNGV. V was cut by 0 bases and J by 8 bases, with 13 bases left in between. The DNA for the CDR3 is TGTGCCAGCAGCTTAGAGCGGACGAGAGAGGAAGCTTTCTTT. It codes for CASSLERTREEAFF.

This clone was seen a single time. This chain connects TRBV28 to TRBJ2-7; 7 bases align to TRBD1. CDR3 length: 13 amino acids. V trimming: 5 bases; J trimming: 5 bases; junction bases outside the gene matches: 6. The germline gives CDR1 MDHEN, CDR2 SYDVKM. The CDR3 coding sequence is TGTGCCAGCAGTGGGACAGTTAGGAACGAGCAGTACGTC. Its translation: CASSGTVRNEQYV.